There are a few counts of the clone carrying this TCR beta chain. V dropped 7 bases and J dropped 2; count of bases not matched to a gene: 6. The germline gives CDR1 LNHDA, CDR2 SQIVND (reference sequence). The CDR3 loop spans 15 amino acids. The protocol was immunoSEQ multiplex PCR, while the TCRdb copy is restricted to in-frame clones and leaves out a portion. The repertoire holds around 200,000 clones, with 80% to 85% as singletons. This sample is drawn from a study of blood T cell repertoires in COVID-19. Study-wide context: Acute and convalescent COVID-19 samples came from the United States, Italy and Spain. T cells, B-cell-depleted T cells, or PBMCs supplied cDNA or gDNA.

The sample consisted of peripheral blood. The source of this sequence is a man aged 50-59 years with active or convalescent COVID-19. The chain has TRBV19 and TRBJ2-7; TRBD2 aligns across 12 bases. The CDR3 DNA reads TGTGCCAGTACCGTAGGACTAGCGGGGACCTACGAGCAGTACTTC. Encoded protein: CASTVGLAGTYEQYF.